Below are 16 T cell receptor beta chains sequenced from a single sample in a study of T cell clonality in common variable immunodeficiency. The table came from immunoSEQ multiplex PCR; TCRdb's copy has only in-frame clones and leaves some out. This sample carries approximately 40,000 clones, none of them present only once. Sequencing used peripheral blood mononuclear cells. The receptors were gathered from a person aged 18-69 years in good health.

This clone occurred many times. From the germline J gene comes the end of the CDR3, since the read stops 3 residues before it. V and J are TRBV4-2 and TRBJ1-1, with D tentatively TRBD1 (5 bases). CDR1 and CDR2 (germline): LGHNA, YNFKEQ. The CDR3 runs to 12 residues. The CDR3 bases that were read are TGTGCCAGCAGCCAAGAGGGGCACGGA. Protein product: CASSQEGHG. The CDR3 in its entirety is CASSQEGHGAFF.

This clone was found many times. The CDR3 is cut off 3 residues early in the read; its end comes from the germline J gene. This chain uses TRBV28 with TRBJ1-1; no firm D call. The CDR3 covers 14 residues. Germline V gene data show CDR1 as MDHEN and CDR2 as SYDVKM. V lost 2 bases and J 0 bases, leaving 7 bases between the germline ends. The CDR3 sequence: CASSLTDLNTEAFF. The sequenced part of the CDR3 DNA is TGTGCCAGCAGTTTAACGGACTTGAACACTGAA.

This clone appeared many times. The read terminates 3 residues ahead of where the CDR3 ends, so the germline J gene completes it. The chain couples TRBV7-2 to TRBJ2-1; D gene unclear. Trimming removed 0 bases at V and 1 base at J, with 10 bases between. This CDR3 region has 16 residues. Germline V gene data show CDR1 as SGHTA and CDR2 as FQGNSA. Here the CDR3 reads CASSLARLFSYNEQFF. CDR3 DNA, as far as it was read: TGTGCCAGCAGCTTAGCGCGACTCTTTTCCTACAATGAG.

This clone appeared many times. The read stops 3 residues short of the end of the CDR3; the missing end is completed from the germline J gene. The chain uses TRBV5-1 and TRBJ2-3, with D maybe TRBD1 (6 bases). Trimming left V 2 bases short and J 5 bases short, with 9 bases between. The CDR3 is 13 amino acids. Looked up from germline, CDR1 is SGHRS and CDR2 is YFSETQ. The CDR3 is CASSFWGRDTQYF. CDR3 bases read: TGCGCCAGCAGCTTTTGGGGGCGAGATACG.

This clone was recorded at least ten times. The CDR3 end is not reached by the read, which stops 3 residues before it; the germline J gene fills it in. This rearrangement joins TRBV9 to TRBJ1-1; D is unclear. CDR1 and CDR2 from the germline V gene are SGDLS and YYNGEE. V lost 4 bases, J lost 0 bases, and 10 bases lay in between. This CDR3 comprises 14 residues. CDR3: CASSPRPVNTEAFF. The covered CDR3 bases are TGTGCCAGCAGCCCCCGTCCAGTGAACACTGAA.

This clone has a count of ten or more. The read comes to an end 3 residues before the CDR3 does, leaving the germline J gene to fill in the end. The genes are TRBV2 and TRBJ2-3; 7 bases are shared with TRBD1. CDR3 length: 14 residues. Per the germline V gene, CDR1 is SNHLY and CDR2 is FYNNEI. The V segment lost 3 bases and the J segment 4 bases; nucleotides outside the gene matches: 4. The CDR3 bases that were read are TGTGCCAGCAGTGACGGGACAGCTGCAGATACG. Translated, it gives CASSDGTAADT. The CDR3, in full, reads CASSDGTAADTQYF.

At least ten counts were recorded for this clone. With the read ending 3 residues before the CDR3 end, the germline J gene is used to fill in that end. This chain uses TRBV20-1 with TRBJ1-1; tentatively, D is TRBD1 (5 bases). CDR3 length equals 14 residues. Germline V gene data show CDR1 as DFQATT and CDR2 as SNEGSKA (reference sequence). The V end was cut by 1 base, the J end by 1 base, with 10 bases between. The CDR3 spells CSARASGGNTEAFF. The covered CDR3 bases are TGCAGTGCTAGAGCCTCGGGGGGGAACACTGAA.

This clone was recorded many times. The CDR3 extends 3 residues past the end of the read, so its final part is completed from the germline J gene. The rearrangement uses TRBV7-7 and TRBJ1-6; no firm D call. The germline V gene has CDR1 SSHAT and CDR2 FNYEAQ (reference sequence). The CDR3 consists of 13 residues. V was trimmed by 1 base and J by 9 bases, leaving 7 bases between them. The sequenced CDR3 bases are TGTGCCAGCAGCTTAGACAGTTTTTCACCC. This translates into CASSLDSFSP. The complete CDR3 reads CASSLDSFSPLHF. Complete variable domain (other parts from reference TRBV7-7 and TRBJ1-6): GAGVSQSPRYKVTKRGQDVTLRCDPISSHATLYWYQQALGQGPEFLTYFNYEAQPDKSGLPSDRFSAERPEGSISTLTIQRTEQRDSAMYRCASSLDSFSPLHFGNGTRLTVT.

This clone was detected many times. The read terminates 3 residues before the CDR3 end, so the remaining end is supplied by the germline J gene. The chain couples TRBV7-6 to TRBJ2-1; D gene ambiguous. Trimming took 1 base from V and 9 from J, leaving 10 bases between them. Per the germline V gene, CDR1 is SGHVS and CDR2 is FNYEAQ. The CDR3 consists of 13 residues. The CDR3 is CASSLESVTEQFF. CDR3 DNA (partial): TGTGCCAGCAGCTTAGAGTCAGTTACTGAG.

Ten or more counts support this clone. The read finishes 3 residues shy of the CDR3 end, and the germline J gene is used to complete it. The chain employs TRBV28 and TRBJ2-7; 12 bases match TRBD2. V was clipped by 5 bases and J by 4 bases; unmatched bases: 6. From germline, CDR1 is MDHEN and CDR2 SYDVKM. The CDR3 is 15 residues long. The DNA read from the CDR3 is TGTGCCAGCAGTCCCGCGGGACTAGCGGGTTACGAG. It specifies CASSPAGLAGYE. In full, the CDR3 reads CASSPAGLAGYEQYF.

This clone was detected ten times or more. The read finishes 3 residues shy of the CDR3 end, and the germline J gene is used to complete it. The chain combines TRBV5-1 with TRBJ2-2, with a tentative D call TRBD1 (6 bases). The CDR3 runs to 14 residues. Germline V lookup: CDR1 SGHRS, CDR2 YFSETQ. V was pared by 5 bases and J by 2 bases, with 10 bases between. CDR3 DNA, as far as it was read: TGCGCCAGCAGTCCGGGACATAACACCGGGGAG. Protein: CASSPGHNTGE. The whole CDR3 is CASSPGHNTGELFF.

This clone was seen many times. Read data end 3 residues before the CDR3 end; the end is taken from the germline J gene. The V and J genes are TRBV29-1 and TRBJ2-7; 7 bases are shared with TRBD1. The V gene's germline CDR1 is SQVTM and CDR2 ANQGSEA. V was pared by 6 bases and J by 3 bases, with 11 bases of the junction left unmatched. The CDR3 extends over 14 amino acids. The CDR3 is CSVELRDSYYEQYF. The sequenced CDR3 bases are TGCAGCGTCGAACTCCGGGACAGCTACTACGAG.

This clone has just a few counts. The read comes to an end 3 residues before the CDR3 does, leaving the germline J gene to fill in the end. The chain combines TRBV7-6 with TRBJ1-2; 7 bases fit TRBD1. CDR3 length: 16 residues. Trimming cost V 5 bases and J 2 bases; bases outside gene matches: 11. CDR1 and CDR2 from the germline V gene are SGHVS and FNYEAQ. This CDR3 reads CASSTQQGYSNYGYTF. Incomplete CDR3 DNA: TGTGCCAGCAGCACGCAACAGGGGTATTCAAACTATGGC. Together with reference TRBV7-6 and TRBJ1-2, the CDR3 gives the full variable domain: GAGVSQSPRYKVTKRGQDVALRCDPISGHVSLYWYRQALGQGPEFLTYFNYEAQQDKSGLPNDRFSAERPEGSISTLTIQRTEQRDSAMYRCASSTQQGYSNYGYTFGSGTRLTVV.

The table lists this clone with many counts. The CDR3 end falls 3 residues outside the read, so it is completed with the germline J gene. The rearrangement uses TRBV5-1 and TRBJ2-1, with D possibly matching TRBD1 (5 bases). CDR1 is SGHRS, CDR2 YFSETQ, per germline. V was trimmed by 0 bases and J by 4 bases, leaving 8 bases between them. The CDR3 length is 14 residues. The sequenced part of the CDR3 DNA is TGCGCCAGCAGCTTGGGACAGCCTTACAATGAG. It encodes CASSLGQPYNE. The complete CDR3 protein is CASSLGQPYNEQFF.

This clone was observed at least ten times. The CDR3 is cut off 3 residues early in the read; its end comes from the germline J gene. V gene TRBV5-1 combines with J gene TRBJ1-3; tentatively, D is TRBD1 (5 bases). This CDR3 comprises 13 residues. Per germline, CDR1 SGHRS and CDR2 YFSETQ. Trimming took off 4 bases at V and 7 bases at J, with 12 bases between the two ends. The chain's CDR3 is CASSPGHRNTIYF. The part of the CDR3 DNA that was read is TGCGCCAGCAGCCCAGGACATAGGAACACC.

This clone was recorded at least ten times. The CDR3 end falls 3 residues outside the read, so it is completed with the germline J gene. The rearrangement joins TRBV7-9 to TRBJ1-2; a weak D match, TRBD1 (6 bases). This CDR3 region has 14 residues. The V gene's germline CDR1 is SEHNR and CDR2 FQNEAQ (reference sequence). V lost 7 bases and J lost 2, with 14 bases in between. Partial CDR3 DNA: TGTGCCAGCACCCTAGTGAGGGGGAACTATGGC. The encoded protein is CASTLVRGNYG. The CDR3 as a whole reads CASTLVRGNYGYTF.